This T cell receptor beta chain was identified during a study of T cell changes during pregnancy in multiple sclerosis. Libraries were prepared by immunoSEQ multiplex PCR; TCRdb keeps only in-frame clonotypes and omits some of them. The data show tens of thousands of clones, with approximately 93% seen just once and over 1.3% held by the top ten. With 4 bases removed from V and 3 bases from J, the gap between germline ends came to 10 bases. Germline CDR1 reads SGHNT; CDR2 reads YYREEE (reference sequence). The CDR3 loop spans 13 amino acids. This material consisted of peripheral blood, taken in the second trimester of pregnancy. The chain uses TRBV5-4 and TRBJ2-5, with D perhaps matching TRBD2 (5 bases). This receptor was taken from a female donor with multiple sclerosis, enrolled in a pregnancy study. DNA for the CDR3: TGTGCCAGCAGCCCCCTGCGGGAAGAGACCCAGTACTTC. Protein sequence: CASSPLREETQYF. The complete variable domain, with remaining parts taken from reference TRBV5-4 and TRBJ2-5, reads ETGVTQSPTHLIKTRGQQVTLRCSSQSGHNTVSWYQQALGQGPQFIFQYYREEENGRGNFPPRFSGLQFPNYSSELNVNALELDDSALYLCASSPLREETQYFGPGTRLLVL.